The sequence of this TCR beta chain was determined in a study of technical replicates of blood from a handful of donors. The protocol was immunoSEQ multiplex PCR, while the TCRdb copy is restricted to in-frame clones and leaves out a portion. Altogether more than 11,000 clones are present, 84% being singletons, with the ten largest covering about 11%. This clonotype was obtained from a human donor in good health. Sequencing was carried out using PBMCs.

Written as DNA, the CDR3 is TGTGCCAGCAGGGGGGGGACAACTAATGAAAAACTGTTTTTT. This gives the protein CASRGGTTNEKLFF. The rearrangement uses TRBV2 and TRBJ1-4; perhaps TRBD1 as D (5 bases). Germline V CDR1 and CDR2: SNHLY, FYNNEI. There are 14 residues in the CDR3. V shed 6 bases and J shed 0 bases, with 8 bases lying between them.